This T cell receptor beta chain was recorded in a study of T cells after yellow fever vaccination. The germline gives CDR1 SGHRS, CDR2 YFSETQ. V was shortened by 4 bases and J by 4 bases, with 11 bases between the two germline ends. The CDR3 extends over 13 amino acids. Via MiXCR, TCRdb re-called the 5' RACE reads, giving one row per CDR3 protein. The table records 150,000 to 200,000 distinct CDR3 sequences, about 6.2% of them present only once. The sample holds many counts of this clonotype. Its antigen is undetermined. Study conclusions and caveats: There was a small share of clonotypes that showed up in both the CD4 and CD8 compartments.

The chain uses TRBV5-1 and TRBJ2-5; D gene ambiguous. This clonotype was sampled from a man aged 18 to 30 who received the YFV17D yellow fever vaccine. Sequencing used CD4+ T cells sorted from PBMCs, obtained on the day of the first yellow fever vaccination. CDR3: CASSPDGTETQYF. As DNA, the CDR3 is TGCGCCAGCAGCCCCGACGGAACAGAGACCCAGTACTTC.